The T cell receptor (beta chain) described here comes from a study of cytomegalovirus exposure and HLA in healthy donors. V shed 2 bases and J 0 bases; nucleotides not matched to a gene: 7. The CDR3 is made up of 17 amino acids. Germline values: CDR1 ENHRY, CDR2 SYGVKD. This PCR relied on a set of 60 Vbeta primers and 13 Jbeta primers. Here immunoSEQ multiplex PCR was the method, and the copy in TCRdb shows in-frame clones only, minus some. The sample contains 150,000 to 200,000 clones, roughly 80% of which appear only once. The source of this sequence is a man aged 60 to 69 in good health and CMV-seronegative. The rearrangement joins TRBV10-3 to TRBJ2-3; 8 bases align to TRBD2. The sequenced material came from PBMCs. In DNA form, the CDR3 reads TGTGCCATCAGTGAGACGAAGCGGGGGCCAAGCACAGATACGCAGTATTTT. It specifies CAISETKRGPSTDTQYF.